This T cell receptor (beta chain) was identified during a study of memory CD8 T cells in hepatitis C reinfection. Overall study context: Two donors cleared primary HCV but became chronic after reinfection. Peak reinfection samples were taken 3 to 8 weeks after detection.

The time point here: peak reinfection, 3 to 8 weeks after reinfection detection. No in vitro expansion preceded TCR sequencing of the sorted cells. At all three reinfection time points, viable CD3+ CD8+ CD45RO- cells from two donors served as controls. The germline gives CDR1 MNHEY, CDR2 SMNVEV (reference sequence). The V end was cut by 3 bases, the J end by 7 bases, with 18 bases between. This CDR3 contains 16 residues. Sequencing used immunoSEQ multiplex PCR; TCRdb keeps in-frame clones, though not all of them. This sample has around 45,000 clones, with roughly 88% found just once. Sequenced: naive CD8+ T cells sorted from blood. V and J are TRBV27 and TRBJ1-4; no reliable D call. This TCR was recovered from a young man with hepatitis C virus infection. CDR3 DNA sequence: TGTGCCAGCAGTTTCCTCCGACCAGGACTCGGTGAAAAACTGTTTTTT. Protein: CASSFLRPGLGEKLFF.